This T cell receptor (beta chain) was recorded in a study of a mutant IDH1 vaccine in newly diagnosed glioma. Turning to the study itself: Vaccine administration was initiated 4-6 weeks following radiotherapy alone, or with temozolomide cycles.

As to time point: week 11, during vaccination. Doses of 300 ug of mutant IDH1 20-mer peptide were given with topical imiquimod. As regards this clone: What it binds is unknown.

Deletions cut 4 bases from V and 6 bases from J, with 7 bases between. The V gene's germline CDR1 is SGHRS and CDR2 YFSETQ. This CDR3 region has 12 residues. Data came from immunoSEQ multiplex PCR; TCRdb stores just in-frame clones and leaves some out. Here the sample spans about 52,000 clones, roughly 90% being singletons. The TCR originated in a middle-aged man with glioma. The sequencing here drew on PBMCs, taken from a glioma patient whose treatment included an IDH1 peptide vaccine. The chain recombines TRBV5-1 with TRBJ1-4; D remains unclear. This CDR3 reads CASSNTHEKLFF. The CDR3 DNA sequence: TGCGCCAGCAGCAATACTCATGAAAAACTGTTTTTT. Complete variable domain (other parts from reference TRBV5-1 and TRBJ1-4): KAGVTQTPRYLIKTRGQQVTLSCSPISGHRSVSWYQQTPGQGLQFLFEYFSETQRNKGNFPGRFSGRQFSNSRSEMNVSTLELGDSALYLCASSNTHEKLFFGSGTQLSVL.